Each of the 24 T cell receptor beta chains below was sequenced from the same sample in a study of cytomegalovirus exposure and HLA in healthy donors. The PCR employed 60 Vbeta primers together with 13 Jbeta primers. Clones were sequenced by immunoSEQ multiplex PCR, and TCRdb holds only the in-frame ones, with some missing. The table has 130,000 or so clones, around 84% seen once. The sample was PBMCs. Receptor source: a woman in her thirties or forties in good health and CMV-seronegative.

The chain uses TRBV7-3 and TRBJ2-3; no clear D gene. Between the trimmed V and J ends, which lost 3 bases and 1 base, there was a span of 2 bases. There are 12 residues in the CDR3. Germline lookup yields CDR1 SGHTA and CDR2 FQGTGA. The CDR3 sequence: CASSFGTDTQYF. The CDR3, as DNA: TGTGCCAGCAGCTTCGGCACAGATACGCAGTATTTT.

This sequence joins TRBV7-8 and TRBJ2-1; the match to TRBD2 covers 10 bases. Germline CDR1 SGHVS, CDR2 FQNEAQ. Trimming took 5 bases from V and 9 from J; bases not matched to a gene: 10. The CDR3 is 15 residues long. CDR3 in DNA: TGTGCCAGCAGCCAAGGGAGCGGGAGGGCCACTGAGCAGTTCTTC. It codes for CASSQGSGRATEQFF. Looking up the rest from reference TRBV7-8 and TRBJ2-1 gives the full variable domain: GAGVSQSPRYKVAKRGQDVALRCDPISGHVSLFWYQQALGQGPEFLTYFQNEAQLDKSGLPSDRFFAERPEGSVSTLKIQRTQQEDSAVYLCASSQGSGRATEQFFGPGTRLTVL.

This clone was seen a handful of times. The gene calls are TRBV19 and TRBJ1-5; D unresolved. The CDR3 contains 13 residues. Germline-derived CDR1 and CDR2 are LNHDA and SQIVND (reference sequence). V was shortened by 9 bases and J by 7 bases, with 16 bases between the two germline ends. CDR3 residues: CASETWPRQPQHF. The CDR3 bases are TGTGCCAGCGAGACTTGGCCGAGGCAGCCCCAGCATTTT.

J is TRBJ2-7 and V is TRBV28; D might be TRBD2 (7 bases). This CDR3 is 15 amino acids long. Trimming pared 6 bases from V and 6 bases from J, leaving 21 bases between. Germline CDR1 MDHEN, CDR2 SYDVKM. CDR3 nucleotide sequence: TGTGCCAGCAGCGGACCCGGGACACGGGAGGCCGAGCAGTACTTC. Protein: CASSGPGTREAEQYF. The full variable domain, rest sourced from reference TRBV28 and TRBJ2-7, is DVKVTQSSRYLVKRTGEKVFLECVQDMDHENMFWYRQDPGLGLRLIYFSYDVKMKEKGDIPEGYSVSREKKERFSLILESASTNQTSMYLCASSGPGTREAEQYFGPGTRLTVT.

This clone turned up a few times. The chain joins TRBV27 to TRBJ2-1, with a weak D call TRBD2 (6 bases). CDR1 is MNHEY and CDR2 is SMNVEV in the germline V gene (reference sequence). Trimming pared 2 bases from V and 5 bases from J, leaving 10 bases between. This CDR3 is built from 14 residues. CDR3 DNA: TGTGCCAGCAGTTTAAGGAGGGCCCACAATGAGCAGTTCTTC. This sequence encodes CASSLRRAHNEQFF.

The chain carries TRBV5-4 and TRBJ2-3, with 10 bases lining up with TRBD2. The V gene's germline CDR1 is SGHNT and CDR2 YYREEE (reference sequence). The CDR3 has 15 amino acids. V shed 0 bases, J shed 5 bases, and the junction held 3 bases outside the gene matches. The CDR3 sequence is CASSLASGSLDTQYF. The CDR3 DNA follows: TGTGCCAGCAGCTTGGCTAGCGGGAGTCTAGATACGCAGTATTTT.

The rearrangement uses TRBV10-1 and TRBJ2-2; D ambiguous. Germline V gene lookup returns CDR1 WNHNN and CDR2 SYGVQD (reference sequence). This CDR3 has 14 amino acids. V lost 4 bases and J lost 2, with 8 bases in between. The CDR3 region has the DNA TGCGCCAGCAGTGTGCAGTCCAACACCGGGGAGCTGTTTTTT. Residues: CASSVQSNTGELFF.

CDR3 DNA sequence: TGTGCCAGCAGCTTAGAAGCGGCGGGATCTCCGTATTTT. This sequence encodes CASSLEAAGSPYF. The chain links TRBV11-2 to TRBJ2-3; TRBD2 is a possible D gene (6 bases). Trimming took off 0 bases at V and 14 bases at J, with 15 bases between the two ends. The CDR3 runs to 13 residues. The germline V gene encodes CDR1 SGHAT and CDR2 FQNNGV.

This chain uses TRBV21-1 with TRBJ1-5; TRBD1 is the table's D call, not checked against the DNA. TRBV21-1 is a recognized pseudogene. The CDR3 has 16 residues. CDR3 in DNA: TGTGCCAGCAGCGCAGGGGGCAGCTATAGCAATCAGCCCCAGCATTTT. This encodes CASSAGGSYSNQPQHF.

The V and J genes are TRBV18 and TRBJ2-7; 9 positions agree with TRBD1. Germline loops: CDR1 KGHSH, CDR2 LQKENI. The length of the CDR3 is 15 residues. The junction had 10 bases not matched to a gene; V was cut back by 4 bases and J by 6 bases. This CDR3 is CASSQARGQGSEQYF. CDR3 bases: TGTGCCAGCTCACAGGCGAGGGGACAGGGCTCCGAGCAGTACTTC.

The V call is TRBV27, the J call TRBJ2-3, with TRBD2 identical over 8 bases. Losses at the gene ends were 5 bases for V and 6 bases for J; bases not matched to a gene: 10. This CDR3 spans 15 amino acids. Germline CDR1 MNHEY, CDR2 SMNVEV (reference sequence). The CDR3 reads CASSDSGTLGDTQYF. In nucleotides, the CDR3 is TGTGCCAGCAGTGATAGCGGGACCTTGGGGGATACGCAGTATTTT.

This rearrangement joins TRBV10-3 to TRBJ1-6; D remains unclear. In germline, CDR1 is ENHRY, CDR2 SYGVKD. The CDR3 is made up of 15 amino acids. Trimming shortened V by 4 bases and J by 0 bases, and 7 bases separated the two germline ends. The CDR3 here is CAISVGSSYNSPLHF. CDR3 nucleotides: TGTGCCATCAGTGTTGGGAGCTCCTATAATTCACCCCTCCACTTT.

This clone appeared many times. CDR3 sequence: CASSEDRANYGYTF. The CDR3 nucleotides are TGTGCCAGCAGTGAGGACAGGGCCAACTATGGCTACACCTTC. The gene calls are TRBV2 and TRBJ1-2, with TRBD1 identical over 8 bases. The trim removed 3 bases at V and 2 bases at J, leaving 2 bases unmatched. The CDR3 extends over 14 amino acids. Germline values: CDR1 SNHLY, CDR2 FYNNEI.

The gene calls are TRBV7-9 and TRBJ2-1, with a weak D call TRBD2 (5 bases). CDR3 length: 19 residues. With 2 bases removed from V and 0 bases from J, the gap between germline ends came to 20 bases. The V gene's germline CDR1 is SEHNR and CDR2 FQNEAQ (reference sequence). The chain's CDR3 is CASSLRAGGFLSSYNEQFF. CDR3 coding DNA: TGTGCCAGCAGCTTACGCGCAGGCGGGTTTTTGAGCTCCTACAATGAGCAGTTCTTC. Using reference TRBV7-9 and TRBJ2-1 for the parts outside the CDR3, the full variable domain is DTGVSQNPRHKITKRGQNVTFRCDPISEHNRLYWYRQTLGQGPEFLTYFQNEAQLEKSRLLSDRFSAERPKGSFSTLEIQRTEQGDSAMYLCASSLRAGGFLSSYNEQFFGPGTRLTVL.

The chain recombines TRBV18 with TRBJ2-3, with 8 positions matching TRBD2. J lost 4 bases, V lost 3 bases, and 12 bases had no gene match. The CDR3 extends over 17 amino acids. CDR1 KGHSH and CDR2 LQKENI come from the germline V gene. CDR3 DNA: TGTGCCAGCTCACCGTCCAGCGGGAGTTTTTCCGCAGATACGCAGTATTTT. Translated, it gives CASSPSSGSFSADTQYF. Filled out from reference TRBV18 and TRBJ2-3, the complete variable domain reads NAGVMQNPRHLVRRRGQEARLRCSPMKGHSHVYWYRQLPEEGLKFMVYLQKENIIDESGMPKERFSAEFPKEGPSILRIQQVVRGDSAAYFCASSPSSGSFSADTQYFGPGTRLTVL.

The CDR3 spells CASGHGTGDPQKEKLFF. The CDR3 DNA sequence: TGCGCCAGCGGCCATGGGACAGGGGACCCCCAAAAAGAAAAACTGTTTTTT. The chain employs TRBV23-1 and TRBJ1-4; 10 nucleotides align to TRBD1. TRBV23-1 is labeled an ORF, and its function is uncertain. V dropped 8 bases and J dropped 8; count of bases not matched to a gene: 17. This CDR3 comprises 17 residues.

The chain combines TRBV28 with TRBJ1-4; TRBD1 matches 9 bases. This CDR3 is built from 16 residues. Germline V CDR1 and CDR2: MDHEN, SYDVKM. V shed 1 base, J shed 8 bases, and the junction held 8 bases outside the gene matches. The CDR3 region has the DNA TGTGCCAGCAGTTTATATAGAACAGGGGGCGCAGAAAAACTGTTTTTT. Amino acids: CASSLYRTGGAEKLFF.

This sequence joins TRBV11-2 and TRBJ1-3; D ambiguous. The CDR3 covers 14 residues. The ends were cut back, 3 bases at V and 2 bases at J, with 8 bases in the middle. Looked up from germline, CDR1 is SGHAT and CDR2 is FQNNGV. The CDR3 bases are TGTGCCAGCAGCTTGGGCGTCCCTGGAAACACCATATATTTT. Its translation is CASSLGVPGNTIYF.

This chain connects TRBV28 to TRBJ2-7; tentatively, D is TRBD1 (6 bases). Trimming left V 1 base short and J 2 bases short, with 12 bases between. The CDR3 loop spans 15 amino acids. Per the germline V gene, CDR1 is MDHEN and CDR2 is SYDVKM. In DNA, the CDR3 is TGTGCCAGCAGTTTATCCCCCAGGGGAGCCTACGAGCAGTACTTC. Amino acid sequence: CASSLSPRGAYEQYF.

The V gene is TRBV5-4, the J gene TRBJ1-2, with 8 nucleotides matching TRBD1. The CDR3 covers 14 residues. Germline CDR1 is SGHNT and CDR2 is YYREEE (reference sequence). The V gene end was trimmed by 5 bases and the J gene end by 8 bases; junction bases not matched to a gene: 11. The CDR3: CASRNQGAMEGYTF. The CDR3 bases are TGTGCCAGCAGGAATCAGGGGGCGATGGAAGGCTACACCTTC.

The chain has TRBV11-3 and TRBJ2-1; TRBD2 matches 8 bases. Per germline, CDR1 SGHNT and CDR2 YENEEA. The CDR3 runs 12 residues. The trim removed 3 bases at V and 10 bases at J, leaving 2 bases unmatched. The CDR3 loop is CASSFAGGEQFF. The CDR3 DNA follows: TGTGCCAGCAGCTTTGCGGGAGGAGAGCAGTTCTTC.

The CDR3 DNA reads TGTGCCAGCAGTTCGGGACTAGCAGGCGACACCGGGGAGCTGTTTTTT. It codes for CASSSGLAGDTGELFF. The chain has TRBV6-6 and TRBJ2-2, with 9 bases fitting TRBD2. After removal of 4 bases from V and 3 bases from J, the junction contained 6 bases not matched to a gene. Germline V lookup: CDR1 MNHNY, CDR2 SVGAGI (reference sequence). This CDR3 comprises 16 residues.

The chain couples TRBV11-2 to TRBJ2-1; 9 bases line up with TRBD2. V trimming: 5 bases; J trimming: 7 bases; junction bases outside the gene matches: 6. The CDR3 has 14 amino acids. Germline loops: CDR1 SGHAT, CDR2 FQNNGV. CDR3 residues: CASSPTSGVNEQFF. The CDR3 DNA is TGTGCCAGCAGCCCGACTAGCGGAGTTAATGAGCAGTTCTTC.

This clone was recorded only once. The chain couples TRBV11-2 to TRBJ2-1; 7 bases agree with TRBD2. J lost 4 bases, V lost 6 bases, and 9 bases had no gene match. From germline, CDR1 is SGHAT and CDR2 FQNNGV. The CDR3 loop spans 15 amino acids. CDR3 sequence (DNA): TGTGCCAGCAGGGCTCCCGGGAGGCGGTACAATGAGCAGTTCTTC. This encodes CASRAPGRRYNEQFF.